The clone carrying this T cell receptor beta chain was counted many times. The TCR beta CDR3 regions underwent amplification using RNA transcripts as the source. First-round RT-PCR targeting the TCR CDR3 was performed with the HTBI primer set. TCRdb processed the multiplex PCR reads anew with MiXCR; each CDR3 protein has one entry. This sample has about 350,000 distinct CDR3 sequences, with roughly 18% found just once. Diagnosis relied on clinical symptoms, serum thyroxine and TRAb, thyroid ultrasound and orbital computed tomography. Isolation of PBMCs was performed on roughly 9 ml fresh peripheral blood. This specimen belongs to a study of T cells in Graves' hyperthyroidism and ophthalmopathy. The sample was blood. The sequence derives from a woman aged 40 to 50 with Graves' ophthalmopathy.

For the CDR3, the DNA is TGTGCCAGCAGTGAAAGTGGTAAACTAGCGGGGGCCTACGAGCAGTACTTC. As protein: CASSESGKLAGAYEQYF. The V and J genes are TRBV2 and TRBJ2-7; 11 nucleotides line up with TRBD2. The germline CDR1 and CDR2 sequences are SNHLY and FYNNEI. Trimming cost V 2 bases and J 2 bases; bases outside gene matches: 8. The CDR3 covers 17 residues.